Shown below are 28 T cell receptor beta chains from a single sample sequenced in a study of CD8+ T cells in alopecia areata. The treatment was: oral pan-JAK inhibitor, 5-10 mg twice daily. The sequencing template was cDNA reverse transcribed from extracted RNA. TCRdb's table, derived via immunoSEQ multiplex PCR, lists solely in-frame clones and lacks some. This table holds about 64,000 clones, more than 45% found once. Source: CD8+ T cells sorted from blood, taken at roughly week 36, from a patient treated with tofacitinib. Receptors were obtained from a human donor with alopecia areata.

V and J are TRBV6-5 and TRBJ2-1; D unclear. The CDR3 contains 13 residues. Trimming stripped 6 bases from V and 5 bases from J, with 11 bases between. Germline V gene data show CDR1 as MNHEY and CDR2 as SVGAGI. CDR3 in DNA: TGTGCCAGCAGCAGCAGACCTCACAATGAGCAGTTCTTC. This sequence encodes CASSSRPHNEQFF.

The gene calls are TRBV29-1 and TRBJ2-2; a possible D gene is TRBD1 (5 bases). The CDR3 is made up of 13 amino acids. Per germline, CDR1 SQVTM and CDR2 ANQGSEA. Trimming stripped 4 bases from V and 7 bases from J, with 13 bases between. In DNA, the CDR3 is TGCAGCGTTGTTTCACAGGCACACGGGGAGCTGTTTTTT. Translation gives CSVVSQAHGELFF.

This clone was counted a few times. The chain has TRBV29-1 and TRBJ2-3, with 7 nucleotides matching TRBD1. The CDR3 extends over 12 amino acids. V was pared by 8 bases and J by 5 bases, with 7 bases of the junction left unmatched. The germline gives CDR1 SQVTM, CDR2 ANQGSEA. Here the CDR3 reads CSTRDSQDTQYF. The DNA for the CDR3 is TGCAGCACCCGGGACAGCCAAGATACGCAGTATTTT.

This clone was observed a single time. The chain combines TRBV28 with TRBJ2-7; D ambiguous. Per germline, CDR1 MDHEN and CDR2 SYDVKM. With 4 bases removed from V and 0 bases from J, the gap between germline ends came to 10 bases. The length of the CDR3 is 14 residues. CDR3 amino acids: CASSSRRRSYEQYF. The CDR3 DNA reads as TGTGCCAGCAGTTCAAGGCGGCGCTCCTACGAGCAGTACTTC.

The rearrangement uses TRBV30 and TRBJ1-1; D ambiguous. The CDR3 loop spans 13 amino acids. The germline CDR1 and CDR2 sequences are GTSNPN and SVGIG (reference sequence). Trimming left V 5 bases short and J 1 base short, with 11 bases between. The DNA of the CDR3 is TGTGCCTGGTGGGGAGGAGGGAACACTGAAGCTTTCTTT. As protein: CAWWGGGNTEAFF.

This clone has just a few counts. The J gene is TRBJ1-1, the V gene TRBV29-1, with 7 bases matching TRBD1. CDR3 length equals 13 residues. CDR1 and CDR2 from the germline V gene are SQVTM and ANQGSEA. Trimming cost V 6 bases and J 0 bases; bases outside gene matches: 4. DNA of the CDR3: TGCAGCGTCCTGACAGGGATGAACACTGAAGCTTTCTTT. Its protein product is CSVLTGMNTEAFF.

This clone was seen a handful of times. J is TRBJ2-1 and V is TRBV4-2; TRBD2 agrees at 14 bases. The CDR3 totals 15 residues. Germline CDR1 LGHNA, CDR2 YNFKEQ. V was clipped by 5 bases and J by 10 bases; unmatched bases: 7. CDR3: CASSLTSGRAGEQFF. The CDR3 nucleotides are TGTGCCAGCAGCTTGACTAGCGGGAGGGCCGGGGAGCAGTTCTTC.

The chain carries TRBV30 and TRBJ2-7; D tentatively fits TRBD1 or TRBD2 (5 bases each). From germline, CDR1 is GTSNPN and CDR2 SVGIG (reference sequence). V was trimmed by 0 bases and J by 1 base, leaving 7 bases between them. This CDR3 has 13 residues. The CDR3 DNA reads as TGTGCCTGGAGTGTTGGGACGTCCTACGAGCAGTACTTC. Protein product: CAWSVGTSYEQYF.

The table lists this clone with a count of one. The rearrangement uses TRBV7-9 and TRBJ1-5, with 8 bases fitting TRBD1. The CDR3 length is 14 residues. Germline CDR1 reads SEHNR; CDR2 reads FQNEAQ (reference sequence). J was trimmed by 5 bases and V by 0 bases; bases with no gene match: 0. The CDR3 sequence: CASSLATGDQPQHF. The CDR3 DNA reads TGTGCCAGCAGCTTAGCGACAGGGGATCAGCCCCAGCATTTT.

The chain carries TRBV28 and TRBJ2-7; the D gene is possibly TRBD1 (5 bases). CDR1 is MDHEN, CDR2 SYDVKM, per germline. The CDR3 sequence is 18 residues long. Trimming cost V 6 bases and J 0 bases, with 24 bases left between them. Written as DNA, the CDR3 is TGTGCCAGCAGGACTTTGGGGTCGACAGCCGTTTTCTCCTACGAGCAGTACTTC. Its protein is CASRTLGSTAVFSYEQYF.

This rearrangement joins TRBV29-1 to TRBJ2-1; TRBD2 might be the D (5 bases). Germline lookup yields CDR1 SQVTM and CDR2 ANQGSEA. The V end was cut by 3 bases, the J end by 9 bases, with 9 bases between. The CDR3 sequence is 11 residues long. The CDR3 nucleotides read TGCAGCGTTGACCGGGCGGGTGAGCAGTTCTTC. Protein: CSVDRAGEQFF.

In this sample, this clone turned up once. V gene TRBV6-1 combines with J gene TRBJ2-1; 9 positions match TRBD1. This CDR3 region has 10 residues. V dropped 6 bases and J dropped 13; count of bases not matched to a gene: 1. Germline V lookup: CDR1 MNHNS, CDR2 SASEGT. The DNA of the CDR3 is TGTGCCAGCAGGGGACAGGGTCAGTTCTTC. It is translated as CASRGQGQFF.

This clone was found a few times. The chain employs TRBV29-1 and TRBJ2-3; TRBD2 might be the D (6 bases). CDR1 is SQVTM and CDR2 is ANQGSEA in the germline V gene. The CDR3 sequence is 18 residues long. Trimming stripped 1 base from V and 0 bases from J, with 20 bases between. In DNA form, the CDR3 reads TGCAGCGTTGAAGTGAGAGATGGCGGGACTTGGAGCACAGATACGCAGTATTTT. Protein product: CSVEVRDGGTWSTDTQYF.

The rearrangement joins TRBV7-9 to TRBJ2-7; D unclear. The germline V gene has CDR1 SEHNR and CDR2 FQNEAQ (reference sequence). CDR3 length: 12 amino acids. Trimming removed 5 bases from V and 5 bases from J, with 10 bases in between. The CDR3 here is CASSLPMNEQYF. The CDR3 DNA reads as TGTGCCAGCAGCCTACCCATGAACGAGCAGTACTTC.

The chain joins TRBV6-6 to TRBJ2-5; D remains unclear. The CDR3 length is 12 residues. CDR1 is MNHNY, CDR2 SVGAGI, per germline (reference sequence). The ends were cut back, 7 bases at V and 3 bases at J, with 9 bases in the middle. This CDR3 reads CASTGPEETQYF. The CDR3 DNA reads as TGTGCCAGCACCGGACCCGAAGAGACCCAGTACTTC.

This clone was seen only a few times. The chain joins TRBV27 to TRBJ2-7; 11 nucleotides align to TRBD2. The CDR3 totals 16 residues. Unmatched junction bases numbered 8, after V lost 5 bases and J lost 2 bases. Germline V lookup: CDR1 MNHEY, CDR2 SMNVEV (reference sequence). CDR3: CASSHSGRAFPYEQYF. The CDR3 DNA sequence: TGTGCCAGCAGTCATAGCGGGAGGGCCTTCCCCTACGAGCAGTACTTC.

This clone showed up just a few times. V usage is TRBV7-2 and J usage is TRBJ2-7, with TRBD1 matching over 10 bases. V was clipped by 8 bases and J by 2 bases; unmatched bases: 9. This CDR3 has 15 residues. Germline CDR1 SGHTA, CDR2 FQGNSA. The CDR3 reads CASCRDRGLTYEQYF. The CDR3 DNA is TGTGCCAGCTGCCGGGACAGGGGTCTAACCTACGAGCAGTACTTC.

A few counts support this clone. V gene TRBV25-1 combines with J gene TRBJ2-5; D perhaps matches TRBD1 (5 bases). This CDR3 is built from 14 residues. V lost 3 bases, J lost 5 bases, and 13 bases lay in between. Germline CDR1 is MGHDK and CDR2 is SYGVNS. The CDR3: CASSDKRGWETQYF. In nucleotides, the CDR3 is TGTGCCAGCAGTGACAAAAGGGGATGGGAGACCCAGTACTTC.

In its sample, this clone was seen once. The rearrangement uses TRBV30 and TRBJ1-1; D may be TRBD1 (6 bases). The CDR3 totals 14 residues. With 1 base removed from V and 4 bases from J, the gap between germline ends came to 13 bases. From germline, CDR1 is GTSNPN and CDR2 SVGIG (reference sequence). CDR3 nucleotides: TGTGCCTGGAGTGAGGGCAGGGGATTCACTGAAGCTTTCTTT. It yields the protein CAWSEGRGFTEAFF.

This clone was detected ten times or more. The chain is built from TRBV4-1 and TRBJ2-7; TRBD1 is a possible D gene (6 bases). CDR3 size: 14 residues. CDR1 MGHRA and CDR2 YSYEKL come from the germline V gene. V was trimmed by 1 base and J by 3 bases, leaving 10 bases between them. The CDR3 region is CASSQVGQFYEQYF. The CDR3 coding sequence is TGCGCCAGCAGCCAAGTAGGACAGTTCTACGAGCAGTACTTC.

The gene calls are TRBV4-1 and TRBJ2-4; D remains ambiguous. Germline V CDR1 and CDR2: MGHRA, YSYEKL. The CDR3 is made up of 12 amino acids. Trimming left V 1 base short and J 7 bases short, with 5 bases between. CDR3 loop: CASSQAFNIQYF. CDR3 in DNA: TGCGCCAGCAGCCAAGCTTTCAACATTCAGTACTTC.

This chain links TRBV11-2 with TRBJ2-7; no clear D gene. CDR3 length: 13 residues. Germline CDR1 reads SGHAT; CDR2 reads FQNNGV. The germline V and J ends were trimmed by 8 bases and 2 bases, with 13 bases remaining between them. CDR3 coding DNA: TGTGCCAGCGACGGCCCCCCTACCTACGAGCAGTACTTC. Translating gives CASDGPPTYEQYF.

The chain employs TRBV5-1 and TRBJ2-7; the match to TRBD1 covers 9 bases. The V gene end was trimmed by 1 base and the J gene end by 5 bases; junction bases not matched to a gene: 7. This CDR3 contains 15 residues. CDR1 is SGHRS and CDR2 is YFSETQ in the germline V gene. CDR3 in DNA: TGCGCCAGCAGCTTGCCGGGACAGGGCGTCGACGAGCAGTACTTC. Amino acid sequence: CASSLPGQGVDEQYF.

The chain joins TRBV29-1 to TRBJ2-7; D remains ambiguous. There are 11 residues in the CDR3. Trimming shortened V by 6 bases and J by 1 base, and 7 bases separated the two germline ends. Germline CDR1 and CDR2: SQVTM and ANQGSEA. The CDR3 spells CSVTSSYEQYF. The CDR3, as DNA: TGCAGCGTAACTTCTTCCTACGAGCAGTACTTC.

This clone has just a few counts. The chain recombines TRBV11-2 with TRBJ2-2; 7 bases are shared with TRBD1. The junction had 7 bases not matched to a gene; V was cut back by 6 bases and J by 3 bases. The germline V gene encodes CDR1 SGHAT and CDR2 FQNNGV. This CDR3 has 15 residues. The CDR3 sequence is CASSPGTAYTGELFF. The CDR3 nucleotides read TGTGCCAGCAGTCCCGGGACAGCCTACACCGGGGAGCTGTTTTTT. The whole variable domain, filled in from reference TRBV11-2 and TRBJ2-2, reads EAGVAQSPRYKIIEKRQSVAFWCNPISGHATLYWYQQILGQGPKLLIQFQNNGVVDDSQLPKDRFSAERLKGVDSTLKIQPAKLEDSAVYLCASSPGTAYTGELFFGEGSRLTVL.

This chain links TRBV28 with TRBJ2-7, with D tentatively TRBD1 (5 bases). There are 16 residues in the CDR3. Germline CDR1 and CDR2: MDHEN and SYDVKM. Trimming left V 7 bases short and J 0 bases short, with 19 bases between. The CDR3 bases are TGTGCCAGCACCCCTGTAGGGGCGGCTTACTCCTACGAGCAGTACTTC. This translates into CASTPVGAAYSYEQYF.

This clone showed up just a few times. The V call is TRBV25-1, the J call TRBJ2-5; D perhaps matches TRBD2 (6 bases). CDR1 and CDR2 from the germline V gene are MGHDK and SYGVNS. This CDR3 spans 15 amino acids. The V end was cut by 7 bases, the J end by 3 bases, with 18 bases between. CDR3 sequence reads: CASKLTGLQEETQYF. CDR3 DNA: TGTGCCAGCAAACTTACGGGACTCCAGGAAGAGACCCAGTACTTC.

This clone was seen a handful of times. V is TRBV29-1 and J is TRBJ2-3, with 7 positions matching TRBD2. The CDR3 loop spans 14 amino acids. V lost 7 bases, J lost 5 bases, and 12 bases stayed unmatched. CDR1 and CDR2 (germline): SQVTM, ANQGSEA. Here the CDR3 DNA reads TGCAGCGCCTTGGTGCGGGAGATTTTAGATACGCAGTATTTT. This gives the protein CSALVREILDTQYF.